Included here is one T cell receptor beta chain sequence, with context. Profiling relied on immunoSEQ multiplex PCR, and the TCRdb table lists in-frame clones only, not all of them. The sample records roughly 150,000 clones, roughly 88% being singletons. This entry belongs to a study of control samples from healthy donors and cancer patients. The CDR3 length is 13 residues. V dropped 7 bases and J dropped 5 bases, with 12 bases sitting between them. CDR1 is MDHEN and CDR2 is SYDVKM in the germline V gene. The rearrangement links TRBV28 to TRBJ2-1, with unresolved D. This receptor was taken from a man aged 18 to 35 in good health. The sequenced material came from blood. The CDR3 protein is CASKPPPHNEQFF. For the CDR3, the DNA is TGTGCCAGCAAGCCCCCCCCACACAATGAGCAGTTCTTC. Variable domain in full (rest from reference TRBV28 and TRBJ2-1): DVKVTQSSRYLVKRTGEKVFLECVQDMDHENMFWYRQDPGLGLRLIYFSYDVKMKEKGDIPEGYSVSREKKERFSLILESASTNQTSMYLCASKPPPHNEQFFGPGTRLTVL.